The rows below give T cell receptor beta chains drawn from one sample of a study of shared clonotypes between healthy human individuals. Sequencing was performed with immunoSEQ multiplex PCR; in TCRdb, only in-frame clones are kept and a portion is missing. The sample has roughly 770,000 clones; approximately 97% are singletons. What was sequenced was naive CD8+ T cells sorted from blood. These receptors all come from a young man in good health. Each CDR3 is given with its conserved first and last residue. The size entry is marked missing in some rows and otherwise reads once, few, many or a size class.

clone size: .
V gene: TRBV19
J gene: TRBJ2-1
CDR3 protein: CASSIRGPYNEQFF

clone size: .
V gene: TRBV5-1
J gene: TRBJ2-7
CDR3 protein: CASSSGDRGPYEQYF

clone size: once
V gene: TRBV7-9
J gene: TRBJ1-1
CDR3 protein: CASSSTVYLNTEAFF

clone size: .
V gene: TRBV4-1
J gene: TRBJ2-3
CDR3 protein: CASSQGGLAGEDTQYF

clone size: .
V gene: TRBV9
J gene: TRBJ1-1
CDR3 protein: CASSGGSLMNTEAFF

clone size: .
V gene: TRBV7-9
J gene: TRBJ1-5
CDR3 protein: CASSGGQVNQPQHF

clone size: .
V gene: TRBV5-4
J gene: TRBJ2-5
CDR3 protein: CASSLSEQETQYF

clone size: .
V gene: TRBV6-1
J gene: TRBJ2-7
CDR3 protein: CASSETLAASGSQYF

clone size: .
V gene: TRBV18
J gene: TRBJ2-7
CDR3 protein: CASSPDTYEQYF

clone size: .
V gene: TRBV7-9
J gene: TRBJ1-2
CDR3 protein: CASSALQGNGYTF

clone size: .
V gene: TRBV27
J gene: TRBJ2-7
CDR3 protein: CASNDRDRASYEQYF

clone size: .
V gene: TRBV28
J gene: TRBJ1-2
CDR3 protein: CATRGANYGYTF

clone size: .
V gene: TRBV28
J gene: TRBJ2-1
CDR3 protein: CASSEPWTSGSLEQFF

clone size: .
V gene: TRBV11-2
J gene: TRBJ2-2
CDR3 protein: CASSSTQGLSVTGELFF

clone size: once
V gene: TRBV4-1
J gene: TRBJ2-1
CDR3 protein: CASSQRTYEQFF

clone size: .
V gene: TRBV4-1
J gene: TRBJ2-1
CDR3 protein: CASSQDLEQFF

clone size: .
V gene: TRBV27
J gene: TRBJ2-7
CDR3 protein: CASSSVSGTYYEQYF

clone size: .
V gene: TRBV7-9
J gene: TRBJ2-1
CDR3 protein: CASSWGQGTYNEQFF

clone size: .
V gene: TRBV27
J gene: TRBJ1-5
CDR3 protein: CASSPYPARPQHF

clone size: .
V gene: TRBV6-6
J gene: TRBJ2-7
CDR3 protein: CASSYQAVHEQYF

clone size: .
V gene: TRBV13
J gene: TRBJ1-3
CDR3 protein: CASSETVNTIYF

clone size: .
V gene: TRBV2
J gene: TRBJ2-1
CDR3 protein: CASSLGPGTSGRDSVDEQFF

clone size: .
V gene: TRBV7-9
J gene: TRBJ2-3
CDR3 protein: CASSLAGRDTQYF

clone size: .
V gene: TRBV10-3
J gene: TRBJ2-2
CDR3 protein: CAISESRATGTGELFF

clone size: .
V gene: TRBV11-2
J gene: TRBJ2-7
CDR3 protein: CASSWTSGPAYEQYF

clone size: .
V gene: TRBV11-2
J gene: TRBJ1-3
CDR3 protein: CASSVAGGPSTQRNTIYF

clone size: .
V gene: TRBV11-3
J gene: TRBJ1-5
CDR3 protein: CASSLLTRSSCNQPQHF

clone size: .
V gene: TRBV7-2
J gene: TRBJ1-1
CDR3 protein: CASSPPTGENTEAFF

clone size: .
V gene: TRBV19
J gene: TRBJ1-2
CDR3 protein: CASSVQGTANYGYTF

clone size: once
V gene: TRBV7-9
J gene: TRBJ2-1
CDR3 protein: CASSLGLGVDNEQFF

clone size: .
V gene: TRBV29-1
J gene: TRBJ1-1
CDR3 protein: CSVEAMDRGGTEAFF